These 22 T cell receptor beta chains were sequenced from one sample in a study of CD8+CD57+ T cells in acquired aplastic anemia. Sequenced patients had shown CD8+CD57+ cell expansion by flow cytometry. Genomic DNA templated the TCR beta VDJ and CDR3 profiling. TCRdb ran MiXCR on the reads and lists one entry per CDR3 protein. This sample has over 150,000 distinct CDR3 sequences, with over 70% found just once. Sequenced: sorted CD4+, CD8+, or CD8+CD57+ T cells (not recorded which) from PBMCs. All receptors come from a human donor with aplastic anemia.

This clonotype was picked up a small number of times. This chain connects TRBV7-6 to TRBJ1-3; TRBD1 might be the D (6 bases). The V gene lost 1 base and the J gene lost 1 base, with 8 bases spanning the gap. CDR3 length: 15 residues. CDR1 is SGHVS, CDR2 FNYEAQ, per germline. The CDR3 DNA follows: TGTGCCAGCAGCTTAGACAGGGTGTCTGGAAACACCATATATTTT. Protein product: CASSLDRVSGNTIYF.

This chain connects TRBV7-9 to TRBJ2-7; 7 nucleotides align to TRBD1. The CDR3 spans 14 residues. Germline V CDR1 and CDR2: SEHNR, FQNEAQ (reference sequence). V was clipped by 5 bases and J by 6 bases; unmatched bases: 10. The CDR3 region is CASSPRQGASEQYF. DNA for the CDR3: TGTGCCAGCAGCCCAAGACAGGGTGCCAGCGAGCAGTACTTC.

This clonotype was observed once. The chain couples TRBV24-1 to TRBJ2-5; D perhaps matches TRBD1 (5 bases). The CDR3 sequence is 13 residues long. In germline, CDR1 is KGHDR, CDR2 SFDVKD. V lost 4 bases to trimming and J lost 1 base, with 6 bases between them. CDR3 sequence reads: CATSEGAQETQYF. CDR3 DNA: TGTGCCACCAGTGAAGGGGCCCAAGAGACCCAGTACTTC.

CDR3 DNA: TGCAGTGCTAGATCCGCAGGCGGCTCAGCTTTCTTT. This sequence encodes CSARSAGGSAFF. This chain uses TRBV20-1 with TRBJ1-1; D remains ambiguous. Germline-derived CDR1 and CDR2 are DFQATT and SNEGSKA (reference sequence). With 2 bases removed from V and 10 bases from J, the gap between germline ends came to 14 bases. The CDR3 has 12 amino acids.

The chain uses TRBV9 and TRBJ2-2; no clear D gene. Germline CDR1 SGDLS, CDR2 YYNGEE. The germline V and J ends were trimmed by 4 bases and 1 base, with 11 bases remaining between them. The CDR3 contains 15 residues. The CDR3 region is CASSQFMGNTGELFF. CDR3 nucleotides: TGTGCCAGCAGCCAATTTATGGGGAACACCGGGGAGCTGTTTTTT. The complete variable domain, with remaining parts taken from reference TRBV9 and TRBJ2-2, reads DSGVTQTPKHLITATGQRVTLRCSPRSGDLSVYWYQQSLDQGLQFLIQYYNGEERAKGNILERFSAQQFPDLHSELNLSSLELGDSALYFCASSQFMGNTGELFFGEGSRLTVL.

Notes on this clonotype: The junction differs from germline at one of its ends, possibly a read error. V usage is TRBV6-4 and J usage is TRBJ2-3; D uncertain. Germline-derived CDR1 and CDR2 are MRHNA and SNTAGT. The CDR3 is 14 amino acids. The CDR3 region has the DNA TGTGCCAGCAGTTACTCGGATCCTACAGATACGCAGTATTTT. Residues: CASSYSDPTDTQYF.

The chain joins TRBV20-1 to TRBJ1-1; 10 bases agree with TRBD1. Germline V gives CDR1 DFQATT, CDR2 SNEGSKA (reference sequence). V lost 1 base to trimming and J lost 5 bases; unmatched junction nucleotides: 7. This CDR3 spans 15 amino acids. CDR3 loop: CSARGLPGQGTEAFF. DNA of the CDR3: TGCAGTGCTAGAGGACTCCCGGGACAGGGGACTGAAGCTTTCTTT.

J is TRBJ2-2 and V is TRBV29-1, with 8 nucleotides matching TRBD2. Germline-derived CDR1 and CDR2 are SQVTM and ANQGSEA. V lost 7 bases, J lost 7 bases, and 17 bases stayed unmatched. This CDR3 comprises 16 residues. The CDR3 is CSASLAGGIYVGELFF. CDR3 coding DNA: TGCAGCGCCTCTTTGGCGGGGGGAATATATGTCGGGGAGCTGTTTTTT.

About this clonotype itself: Sequence at one end of the junction differs from germline and may be a read error. This rearrangement joins TRBV10-3 to TRBJ2-5; a weak D match, TRBD1 (6 bases). The end of the DNA aligns better with TRBJ2-7, so the J call may be wrong. CDR3 length: 14 amino acids. Germline CDR1 reads ENHRY; CDR2 reads SYGVKD. The CDR3 coding sequence is TGTGCCAGCAGTTACCGTCAGGGGCGGAACGAGCAGTACTTC. It translates to CASSYRQGRNEQYF.

DNA for the CDR3: TGTGCCAGCAGCGTGGGTTCGGGAGGGAACTACAATGAGCAGTTCTTC. Translation gives CASSVGSGGNYNEQFF. This rearrangement joins TRBV9 to TRBJ2-1; the match to TRBD2 covers 8 bases. The V segment lost 2 bases and the J segment 3 bases; nucleotides outside the gene matches: 7. Germline CDR1 and CDR2: SGDLS and YYNGEE. The CDR3 extends over 16 amino acids.

V gene TRBV10-3 combines with J gene TRBJ2-7, with 7 bases identical to TRBD1. Trimming took 9 bases from V and 3 from J; bases not matched to a gene: 2. The CDR3 totals 11 residues. CDR1 and CDR2 from the germline V gene are ENHRY and SYGVKD. The CDR3 DNA is TGTGCCATTCACAGGGGCTACGAGCAGTACTTC. Its protein product is CAIHRGYEQYF.

V usage is TRBV20-1 and J usage is TRBJ2-7; TRBD2 agrees at 7 bases. Germline loops: CDR1 DFQATT, CDR2 SNEGSKA (reference sequence). With V trimmed by 2 bases and J by 6 bases, 10 bases remained unmatched. The CDR3 loop spans 14 amino acids. The CDR3 here is CSARLTGGTSEQYF. The CDR3, as DNA: TGCAGTGCTAGACTAACGGGGGGAACCAGCGAGCAGTACTTC.

The rearrangement links TRBV7-2 to TRBJ2-3; maybe TRBD1 (5 bases). The CDR3 runs to 12 residues. Trimming cost V 3 bases and J 11 bases, with 12 bases left between them. The germline CDR1 and CDR2 sequences are SGHTA and FQGNSA. CDR3 amino acids: CASSLKQGRQYF. In DNA form, the CDR3 reads TGTGCCAGCAGCTTGAAGCAGGGTAGGCAGTATTTT.

The chain recombines TRBV20-1 with TRBJ1-5; unclear D gene. This CDR3 is built from 12 residues. In germline, CDR1 is DFQATT, CDR2 SNEGSKA (reference sequence). V lost 5 bases, J lost 2 bases, and 7 bases lay in between. CDR3 amino acids: CSALPRNQPQHF. The CDR3 coding sequence is TGCAGTGCTTTACCCCGCAATCAGCCCCAGCATTTT.

This clonotype is categorized as medium-sized. The genes are TRBV9 and TRBJ2-2, with 11 bases identical to TRBD2. V was clipped by 5 bases and J by 1 base; unmatched bases: 1. This CDR3 has 15 amino acids. Germline V gene lookup returns CDR1 SGDLS and CDR2 YYNGEE. The CDR3 loop is CASSGTSGNTGELFF. CDR3 nucleotides: TGTGCCAGCAGTGGGACTAGCGGGAACACCGGGGAGCTGTTTTTT. Looking up the rest from reference TRBV9 and TRBJ2-2 gives the full variable domain: DSGVTQTPKHLITATGQRVTLRCSPRSGDLSVYWYQQSLDQGLQFLIQYYNGEERAKGNILERFSAQQFPDLHSELNLSSLELGDSALYFCASSGTSGNTGELFFGEGSRLTVL.

The rearrangement joins TRBV9 to TRBJ1-1; 8 bases are a match to TRBD1. Germline CDR1 is SGDLS and CDR2 is YYNGEE. This CDR3 comprises 15 residues. Unmatched junction bases numbered 5, after V lost 4 bases and J lost 0 bases. The CDR3 bases are TGTGCCAGCAGCCAGGGACAGGTCATGAACACTGAAGCTTTCTTT. This sequence encodes CASSQGQVMNTEAFF. Full variable domain (remainder filled in from reference TRBV9 and TRBJ1-1): DSGVTQTPKHLITATGQRVTLRCSPRSGDLSVYWYQQSLDQGLQFLIQYYNGEERAKGNILERFSAQQFPDLHSELNLSSLELGDSALYFCASSQGQVMNTEAFFGQGTRLTVV.

Comments on this clonotype: Being one base from a much bigger clone, this may be a read error. No conserved phenylalanine or tryptophan ends this CDR3, so it is likely a read error. This chain connects TRBV5-4 to TRBJ1-1; D is perhaps TRBD1 (5 bases). This CDR3 spans 13 amino acids. The germline V gene has CDR1 SGHNT and CDR2 YYREEE (reference sequence). Trimming stripped 7 bases from V and 0 bases from J, with 10 bases between. This CDR3 is CASERGVNTEAFL. The CDR3 nucleotides read TGTGCCAGCGAGCGGGGGGTGAACACTGAAGCTTTCCTT.

The V and J genes are TRBV2 and TRBJ2-1; D may be TRBD1 (6 bases). V was trimmed by 7 bases and J by 8 bases, leaving 12 bases between them. The CDR3 has 12 amino acids. The germline V gene encodes CDR1 SNHLY and CDR2 FYNNEI. CDR3 bases: TGTGCCAGCATACAGGGAAATGATGAGCAGTTCTTC. Its protein product is CASIQGNDEQFF.

The rearrangement uses TRBV24-1 and TRBJ2-3; D may be TRBD1 (5 bases). Trimming shortened V by 3 bases and J by 4 bases, and 10 bases separated the two germline ends. This CDR3 spans 14 amino acids. The V gene's germline CDR1 is KGHDR and CDR2 SFDVKD. CDR3 loop: CATSDITGADTQYF. CDR3 in DNA: TGTGCCACCAGTGATATTACAGGCGCAGATACGCAGTATTTT.

To note about this clonotype: Compared with germline, one end of the junction differs, possibly owing to a read error. The chain links TRBV10-3 to TRBJ2-5; TRBD1 matches 9 bases. The CDR3 totals 17 residues. The V gene's germline CDR1 is ENHRY and CDR2 SYGVKD. The CDR3 DNA sequence: TGTGCCATCAGTGACCTTGGGACAGGGCCGAACCAAGAGGCCCAGTACTTC. Protein sequence: CAISDLGTGPNQEAQYF.

To note about this clonotype: At one boundary the junction diverges from the germline segment, which might be a read error. The chain uses TRBV7-3 and TRBJ1-1; D not resolved. Germline CDR1 and CDR2: SGHTA and FQGTGA. The CDR3 consists of 12 residues. CDR3 sequence reads: CASSFMDTEAFF. The CDR3 nucleotides are TGTGCTAGCAGCTTCATGGACACTGAAGCTTTCTTT.

Concerning this clonotype itself: One end of the junction does not line up with germline, which may come from a read error. CDR3 sequence: CASSLLAGEYEQYF. Here the CDR3 DNA reads TGCGCCAGCAGCTTACTAGCGGGAGAGTACGAGCAGTACTTC. The V call is TRBV7-2, the J call TRBJ2-7, with 11 bases that match TRBD2. This CDR3 contains 14 residues. CDR1 and CDR2 from the germline V gene are SGHTA and FQGNSA.